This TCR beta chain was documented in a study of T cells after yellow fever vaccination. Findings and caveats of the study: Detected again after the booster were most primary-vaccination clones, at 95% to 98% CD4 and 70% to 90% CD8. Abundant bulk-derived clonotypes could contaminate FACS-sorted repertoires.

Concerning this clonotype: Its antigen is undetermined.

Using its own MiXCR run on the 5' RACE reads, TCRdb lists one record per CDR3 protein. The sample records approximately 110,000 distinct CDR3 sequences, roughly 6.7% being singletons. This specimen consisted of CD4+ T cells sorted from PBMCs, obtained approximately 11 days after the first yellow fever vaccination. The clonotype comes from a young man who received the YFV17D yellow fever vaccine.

In DNA, the CDR3 is TGCGCCAGCAGGCAGCAGCTGAACACTGAAGCTTTCTTT. This gives the protein CASRQQLNTEAFF. The chain combines TRBV23-1 with TRBJ1-1; D gene ambiguous. TRBV23-1 belongs to the ORF category, with a function that is uncertain. CDR3 length: 13 amino acids. V lost 6 bases and J lost 0, with 8 bases in between.